These 4 T cell receptor beta chains were sequenced from one sample in a study of radiotherapy plus CTLA-4 blockade in lung cancer. Clones were read by immunoSEQ multiplex PCR, and TCRdb kept only the in-frame ones, dropping some. The data contain under 50,000 clones, 80% to 90% of them singletons. The material was peripheral blood, obtained from a patient treated with radiotherapy plus ipilimumab. These receptors were taken from a human donor with non-small cell lung cancer whose response to radiotherapy plus ipilimumab could not be evaluated.

This chain joins TRBV28 and TRBJ1-5; possibly TRBD1 for D (6 bases). Germline V lookup: CDR1 MDHEN, CDR2 SYDVKM. This CDR3 is built from 19 residues. Trimming pared 0 bases from V and 4 bases from J, leaving 22 bases between. CDR3 in DNA: TGTGCCAGCAGTTTATGGGCTGTCCGGGACAAGAGAGGGAATCAGCCCCAGCATTTT. Translation gives CASSLWAVRDKRGNQPQHF.

The V call is TRBV7-9, the J call TRBJ1-5; TRBD1 aligns across 8 bases. CDR3 length equals 18 residues. In germline, CDR1 is SEHNR, CDR2 FQNEAQ (reference sequence). V lost 3 bases and J lost 4; bases outside the gene matches: 14. The CDR3 here is CASSFARMGQEGNQPQHF. The CDR3 coding sequence is TGTGCCAGCAGCTTTGCAAGGATGGGACAGGAGGGGAATCAGCCCCAGCATTTT.

This clone came up once. CDR3 in DNA: TGCGCCAGCAGCCAAGACCCTAGCGGGGGAAGCTCCTACGAGCAGTACTTC. The encoded protein is CASSQDPSGGSSYEQYF. This chain connects TRBV4-1 to TRBJ2-7; TRBD2 matches 10 bases. The CDR3 totals 17 residues. CDR1 MGHRA and CDR2 YSYEKL come from the germline V gene. The V gene end was trimmed by 0 bases and the J gene end by 0 bases; junction bases not matched to a gene: 5.

The chain links TRBV28 to TRBJ1-5, with a weak D call TRBD1 (6 bases). The germline V and J ends were trimmed by 10 bases and 3 bases, with 13 bases remaining between them. The CDR3 spans 13 residues. Germline CDR1 reads MDHEN; CDR2 reads SYDVKM. CDR3 residues: CATRGGPNQPQHF. DNA of the CDR3: TGTGCCACCCGCGGGGGGCCCAATCAGCCCCAGCATTTT.